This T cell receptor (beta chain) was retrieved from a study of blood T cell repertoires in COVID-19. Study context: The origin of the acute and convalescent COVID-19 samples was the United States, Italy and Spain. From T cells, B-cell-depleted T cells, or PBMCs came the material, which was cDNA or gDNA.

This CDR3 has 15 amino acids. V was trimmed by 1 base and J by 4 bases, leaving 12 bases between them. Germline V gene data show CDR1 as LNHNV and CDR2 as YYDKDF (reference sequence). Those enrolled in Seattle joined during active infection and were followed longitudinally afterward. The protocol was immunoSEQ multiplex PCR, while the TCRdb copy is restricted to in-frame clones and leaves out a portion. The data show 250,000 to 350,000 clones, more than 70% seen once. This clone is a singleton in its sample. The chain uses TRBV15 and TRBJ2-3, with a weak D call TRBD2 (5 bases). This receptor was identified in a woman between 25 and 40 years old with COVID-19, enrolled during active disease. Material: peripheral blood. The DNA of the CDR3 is TGTGCCACCAGCAGAGTTCCGGGGTTCGCAGATACGCAGTATTTT. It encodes CATSRVPGFADTQYF.